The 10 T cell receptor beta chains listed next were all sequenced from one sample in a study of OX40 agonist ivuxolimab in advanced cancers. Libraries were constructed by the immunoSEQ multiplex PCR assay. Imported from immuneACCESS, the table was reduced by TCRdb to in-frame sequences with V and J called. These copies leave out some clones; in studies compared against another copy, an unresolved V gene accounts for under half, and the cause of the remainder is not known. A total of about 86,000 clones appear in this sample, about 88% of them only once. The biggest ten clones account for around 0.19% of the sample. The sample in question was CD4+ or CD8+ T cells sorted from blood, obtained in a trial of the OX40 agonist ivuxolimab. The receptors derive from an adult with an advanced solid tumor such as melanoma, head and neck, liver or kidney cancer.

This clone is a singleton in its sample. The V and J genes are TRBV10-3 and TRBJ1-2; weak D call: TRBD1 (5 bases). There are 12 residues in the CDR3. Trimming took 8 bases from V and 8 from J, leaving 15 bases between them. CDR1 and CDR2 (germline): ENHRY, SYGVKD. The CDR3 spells CAIALSRGGYTF. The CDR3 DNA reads TGTGCCATCGCCCTCTCTCGGGGGGGCTACACCTTC.

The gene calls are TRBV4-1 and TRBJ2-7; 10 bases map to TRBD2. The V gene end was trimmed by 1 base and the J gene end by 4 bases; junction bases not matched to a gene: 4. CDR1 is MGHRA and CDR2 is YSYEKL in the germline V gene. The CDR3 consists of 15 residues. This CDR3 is CASSQGWTSGYEQYF. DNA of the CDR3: TGCGCCAGCAGCCAAGGTTGGACTAGCGGATACGAGCAGTACTTC.

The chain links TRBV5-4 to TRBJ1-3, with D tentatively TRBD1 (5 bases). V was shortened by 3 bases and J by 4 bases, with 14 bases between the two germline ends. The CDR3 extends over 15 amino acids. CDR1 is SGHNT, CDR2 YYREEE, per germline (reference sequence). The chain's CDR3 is CASSWGGREGNTIYF. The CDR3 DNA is TGTGCCAGCAGCTGGGGCGGCAGGGAGGGAAACACCATATATTTT.

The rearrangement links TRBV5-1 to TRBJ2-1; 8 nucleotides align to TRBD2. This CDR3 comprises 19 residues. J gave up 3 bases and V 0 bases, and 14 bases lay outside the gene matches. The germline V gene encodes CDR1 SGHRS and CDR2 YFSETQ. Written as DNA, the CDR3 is TGCGCCAGCAGCTTGGTACGACTAGCGTCCCGTGAACTCTACAATGAGCAGTTCTTC. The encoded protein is CASSLVRLASRELYNEQFF. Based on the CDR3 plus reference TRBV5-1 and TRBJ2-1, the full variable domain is KAGVTQTPRYLIKTRGQQVTLSCSPISGHRSVSWYQQTPGQGLQFLFEYFSETQRNKGNFPGRFSGRQFSNSRSEMNVSTLELGDSALYLCASSLVRLASRELYNEQFFGPGTRLTVL.

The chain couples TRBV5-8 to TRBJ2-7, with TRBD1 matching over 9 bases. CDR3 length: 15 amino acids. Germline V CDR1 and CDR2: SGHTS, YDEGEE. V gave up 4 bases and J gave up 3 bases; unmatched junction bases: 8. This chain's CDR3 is CASSRDRGIVYEQYF. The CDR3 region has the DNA TGTGCCAGCAGCCGAGACAGGGGGATTGTCTACGAGCAGTACTTC.

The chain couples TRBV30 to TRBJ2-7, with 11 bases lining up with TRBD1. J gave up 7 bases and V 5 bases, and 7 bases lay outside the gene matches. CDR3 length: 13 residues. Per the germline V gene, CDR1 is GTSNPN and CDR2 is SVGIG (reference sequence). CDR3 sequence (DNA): TGTGCCTGGGCCCGGGACAGGGGGGGGGAGCAGTACTTC. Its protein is CAWARDRGGEQYF.

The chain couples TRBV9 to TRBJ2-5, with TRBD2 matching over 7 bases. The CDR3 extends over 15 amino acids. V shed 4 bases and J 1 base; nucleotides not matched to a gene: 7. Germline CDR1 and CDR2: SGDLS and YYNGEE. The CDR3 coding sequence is TGTGCCAGCAGCTTCAGGACTAGGACCCAAGAGACCCAGTACTTC. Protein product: CASSFRTRTQETQYF.

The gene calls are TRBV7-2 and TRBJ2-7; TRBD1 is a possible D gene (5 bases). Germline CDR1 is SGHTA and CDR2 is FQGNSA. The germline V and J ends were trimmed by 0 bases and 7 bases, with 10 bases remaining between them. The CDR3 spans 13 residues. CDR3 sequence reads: CASSLAGAAEQYF. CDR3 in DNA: TGTGCCAGCAGCTTAGCTGGGGCAGCGGAGCAGTACTTC. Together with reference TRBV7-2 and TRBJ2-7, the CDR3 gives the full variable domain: GAGVSQSPSNKVTEKGKDVELRCDPISGHTALYWYRQSLGQGLEFLIYFQGNSAPDKSGLPSDRFSAERTGGSVSTLTIQRTQQEDSAVYLCASSLAGAAEQYFGPGTRLTVT.

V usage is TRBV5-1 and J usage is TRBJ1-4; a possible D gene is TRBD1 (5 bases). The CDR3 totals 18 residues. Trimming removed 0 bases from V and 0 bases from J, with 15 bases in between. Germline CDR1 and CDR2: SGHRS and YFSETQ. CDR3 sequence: CASSLVLDSYATNEKLFF. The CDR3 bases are TGCGCCAGCAGCTTGGTCCTCGACAGCTACGCAACTAATGAAAAACTGTTTTTT.

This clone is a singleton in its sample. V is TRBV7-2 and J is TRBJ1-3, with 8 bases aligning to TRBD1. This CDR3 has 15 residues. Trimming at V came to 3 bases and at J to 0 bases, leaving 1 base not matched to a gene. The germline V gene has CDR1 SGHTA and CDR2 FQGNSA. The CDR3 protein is CASSFGQGSGNTIYF. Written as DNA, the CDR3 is TGTGCCAGCAGCTTTGGACAGGGCTCTGGAAACACCATATATTTT.